This record covers a single TCR beta chain. The data are from a study of T-cell memory formation after mild COVID-19. TCRdb re-derived calls from the 5' RACE reads in MiXCR, one entry per CDR3 protein. Here the sample spans 550,000 to 600,000 distinct CDR3 sequences, 15% to 20% being singletons. This CDR3 comprises 15 residues. The V gene lost 0 bases and the J gene lost 0 bases, with 10 bases spanning the gap. Germline-derived CDR1 and CDR2 are SGDLS and YYNGEE. The TCR sequence derives from an adult woman who had mild COVID-19 (a few samples of this study predate the infection). Cell type and time point are not known. The specimen sequenced was PBMCs or a T cell subset sorted from them (not recorded which). The chain carries TRBV9 and TRBJ2-7; possible D gene TRBD1, 5 bases. In nucleotides, the CDR3 is TGTGCCAGCAGCGTAGAGGCAGGGCACTCCTACGAGCAGTACTTC. Amino acids: CASSVEAGHSYEQYF.